The TCR beta chain under discussion was sequenced for a study of cytomegalovirus exposure and HLA in healthy donors. Study at large: Of the donors genotyped, several hundred in all, 65% to 90% fell in the Caucasian-associated ancestry cluster. Whole-study results and caveats: Some V segments, TRBV6-2 and TRBV6-3 among them, were indistinguishable and were therefore excluded. Within an earlier analysis, most TCR beta V segments proved productive either about 90% or about 30% of the time.

Trimming shortened V by 2 bases and J by 3 bases, and 19 bases separated the two germline ends. Germline V gene data show CDR1 as SNHLY and CDR2 as FYNNEI. The CDR3 is 18 residues long. As for the donors, each was a healthy bone marrow donor. The PCR used 60 Vbeta and 13 Jbeta primers. This table comes from immunoSEQ multiplex PCR, and its TCRdb copy is limited to in-frame clones, with some not included. The sample carries around 280,000 clones, around 90% recorded once. Concerning this clone: Its antigen is not identified.

Sequenced: PBMCs. The chain combines TRBV2 with TRBJ2-2, with D possibly TRBD1 on 6 matching bases. The TCR was taken from a woman between 18 and 30 years old in good health and CMV-seronegative. CDR3 coding DNA: TGTGCCAGCAGTGAATGGGGGACAACTCGGGGTTACACCGGGGAGCTGTTTTTT. This gives the protein CASSEWGTTRGYTGELFF.